These 15 T cell receptor beta chains were all obtained from the same sample, sequenced in a study of cytomegalovirus exposure and HLA in healthy donors. Clones were sequenced by immunoSEQ multiplex PCR, and TCRdb holds only the in-frame ones, with some missing. The repertoire has 55,000 to 70,000 clones, around 89% of them found once; the top ten carry roughly 1.8%. The sequenced material came from PBMCs. The receptor set was obtained from a woman younger than 35 in good health and CMV-seronegative.

In regard to this clone: One end of the junction does not line up with germline, which may come from a read error. The chain combines TRBV7-3 with TRBJ1-3; 9 bases map to TRBD1. The CDR3 length is 14 residues. The germline V gene has CDR1 SGHTA and CDR2 FQGTGA. CDR3 in amino acids: CVSSRTGEGDTIYF. Here the CDR3 DNA reads TGTGTCAGCAGCCGGACAGGGGAGGGGGACACCATATATTTT.

The genes are TRBV5-6 and TRBJ2-3; TRBD2 matches 7 bases. This CDR3 has 16 amino acids. Germline loops: CDR1 SGHDT, CDR2 YYEEEE. V was pared by 1 base and J by 1 base, with 6 bases of the junction left unmatched. CDR3 residues: CASSLMGEGGTDTQYF. The CDR3 bases are TGTGCCAGCAGCTTGATGGGGGAGGGTGGCACAGATACGCAGTATTTT.

The chain employs TRBV5-1 and TRBJ2-3; no reliable D call. V was shortened by 2 bases and J by 6 bases, with 7 bases between the two germline ends. The CDR3 consists of 12 residues. The germline V gene encodes CDR1 SGHRS and CDR2 YFSETQ. The CDR3 region has the DNA TGCGCCAGCAGCTTCCCATCCGATACGCAGTATTTT. It codes for CASSFPSDTQYF.

This clone has more than one count but fewer than ten. The genes are TRBV10-3 and TRBJ2-7; TRBD2 aligns across 9 bases. The V gene's germline CDR1 is ENHRY and CDR2 SYGVKD. The CDR3 has 13 amino acids. J was trimmed by 2 bases and V by 10 bases; bases with no gene match: 6. The CDR3 spells CATMTSGTYEQYF. CDR3 DNA: TGTGCCACTATGACTAGCGGTACCTACGAGCAGTACTTC.

The rearrangement uses TRBV25-1 and TRBJ2-7; weak D call: TRBD1 (5 bases). The CDR3 runs to 15 residues. With 3 bases removed from V and 4 bases from J, the gap between germline ends came to 16 bases. Looked up from germline, CDR1 is MGHDK and CDR2 is SYGVNS. CDR3 sequence (DNA): TGTGCCAGCAGTGACTCCCAGGGCGTTTGGTACGAGCAGTACTTC. This gives the protein CASSDSQGVWYEQYF.

This chain uses TRBV2 with TRBJ2-1, with 11 bases identical to TRBD1. CDR1 SNHLY and CDR2 FYNNEI come from the germline V gene. V shed 3 bases, J shed 10 bases, and the junction held 8 bases outside the gene matches. The CDR3 length is 15 residues. The CDR3 sequence: CASSDLGQGAGEQFF. CDR3 coding DNA: TGTGCCAGCAGTGATCTAGGACAGGGGGCAGGGGAGCAGTTCTTC.

The V and J genes are TRBV4-2 and TRBJ2-3; D is uncertain. Germline assignment: CDR1 LGHNA and CDR2 YNFKEQ. The CDR3 is made up of 15 amino acids. The V end lost 0 bases, the J end lost 2 bases, and 9 bases lay between the germline ends. CDR3 amino acids: CASSQEGSYTDTQYF. The CDR3 region has the DNA TGTGCCAGCAGCCAAGAGGGCTCATACACAGATACGCAGTATTTT.

This chain uses TRBV6-1 with TRBJ2-1, with 11 bases matching TRBD2. This CDR3 has 16 amino acids. Germline CDR1 and CDR2: MNHNS and SASEGT. V dropped 2 bases and J dropped 3; count of bases not matched to a gene: 3. The chain's CDR3 is CASSERLAGLYNEQFF. CDR3 DNA sequence: TGTGCCAGCAGTGAAAGACTAGCGGGACTCTACAATGAGCAGTTCTTC.

The chain carries TRBV4-3 and TRBJ1-2; 7 bases align to TRBD1. Unmatched junction bases numbered 5, after V lost 4 bases and J lost 6 bases. This CDR3 has 13 amino acids. The germline gives CDR1 LGHNA, CDR2 YSLEER. CDR3 in amino acids: CASSRRQGDGYTF. The DNA of the CDR3 is TGCGCCAGCAGCCGTAGACAGGGCGATGGCTACACCTTC.

This chain uses TRBV29-1 with TRBJ2-1, with TRBD2 identical over 9 bases. From germline, CDR1 is SQVTM and CDR2 ANQGSEA. V lost 4 bases and J lost 8; bases outside the gene matches: 9. The CDR3 is 14 residues long. The CDR3 loop is CSVGVAGGPHEQFF. CDR3 nucleotides: TGCAGCGTTGGGGTCGCGGGAGGGCCTCATGAGCAGTTCTTC.

The chain has TRBV2 and TRBJ2-6; TRBD1 is a possible D gene (6 bases). Trimming took 9 bases from V and 1 from J, leaving 7 bases between them. The CDR3 contains 13 residues. Germline values: CDR1 SNHLY, CDR2 FYNNEI. The DNA of the CDR3 is TGTGCCAGTACAGGGTCTGGGGCCAACGTCCTGACTTTC. Translating it yields CASTGSGANVLTF. The full variable domain, its missing parts supplied by reference TRBV2 and TRBJ2-6, is EPEVTQTPSHQVTQMGQEVILRCVPISNHLYFYWYRQILGQKVEFLVSFYNNEISEKSEIFDDQFSVERPDGSNFTLKIRSTKLEDSAMYFCASTGSGANVLTFGAGSRLTVL.

The J gene is TRBJ1-5, the V gene TRBV28; 9 bases match TRBD1. The germline gives CDR1 MDHEN, CDR2 SYDVKM. V trimming: 4 bases; J trimming: 1 base; junction bases outside the gene matches: 11. This CDR3 is built from 18 residues. The chain's CDR3 is CASSSQGAWGMSNQPQHF. The CDR3 DNA reads as TGTGCCAGCAGTTCACAGGGGGCTTGGGGGATGAGCAATCAGCCCCAGCATTTT.

The genes are TRBV7-2 and TRBJ2-5; 9 nucleotides align to TRBD2. V dropped 8 bases and J dropped 7; count of bases not matched to a gene: 17. Germline V lookup: CDR1 SGHTA, CDR2 FQGNSA. The CDR3 runs to 16 residues. In nucleotides, the CDR3 is TGTGCCAGCTTAGTGGCGGGCGGGGGGGCCTCAGGGACCCAGTACTTC. Amino acids: CASLVAGGGASGTQYF.

The rearrangement links TRBV2 to TRBJ2-7; D possibly corresponds to TRBD1 (5 bases). V lost 7 bases and J lost 7, with 11 bases in between. Germline V gene data show CDR1 as SNHLY and CDR2 as FYNNEI. The CDR3 sequence is 11 residues long. For the CDR3, the DNA is TGTGCCAGCACCAGGGTAAAGGAGCAGTACTTC. Its protein product is CASTRVKEQYF. Together with reference TRBV2 and TRBJ2-7, the CDR3 gives the full variable domain: EPEVTQTPSHQVTQMGQEVILRCVPISNHLYFYWYRQILGQKVEFLVSFYNNEISEKSEIFDDQFSVERPDGSNFTLKIRSTKLEDSAMYFCASTRVKEQYFGPGTRLTVT.

The gene calls are TRBV9 and TRBJ2-7; 15 bases are shared with TRBD2. The length of the CDR3 is 16 residues. Trimming cost V 7 bases and J 2 bases; bases outside gene matches: 7. Germline lookup yields CDR1 SGDLS and CDR2 YYNGEE. As DNA, the CDR3 is TGTGCCAGCGGGGGGACTAGCGGGGGGCTCCCCTACGAGCAGTACTTC. Translated, it gives CASGGTSGGLPYEQYF.